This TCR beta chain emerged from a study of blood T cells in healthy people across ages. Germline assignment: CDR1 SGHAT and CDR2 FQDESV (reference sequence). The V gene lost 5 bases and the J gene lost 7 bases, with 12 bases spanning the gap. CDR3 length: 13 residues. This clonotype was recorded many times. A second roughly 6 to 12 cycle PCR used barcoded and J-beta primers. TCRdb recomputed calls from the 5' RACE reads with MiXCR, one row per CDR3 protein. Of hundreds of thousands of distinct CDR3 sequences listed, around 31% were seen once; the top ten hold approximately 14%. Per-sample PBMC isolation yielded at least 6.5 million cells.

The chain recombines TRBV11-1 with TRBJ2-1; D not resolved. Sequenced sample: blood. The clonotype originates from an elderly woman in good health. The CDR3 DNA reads TGTGCCAGCAGCCACAACATCATGAATGAGCAGTTCTTC. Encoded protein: CASSHNIMNEQFF.